This entry describes one T cell receptor (beta chain). Its target is unknown. This was the immunoSEQ version 4 assay in survey mode. The table came from immunoSEQ multiplex PCR; TCRdb's copy has only in-frame clones and leaves some out. The sample yields 50,000 or so clones, about 80% seen once. The CDR3 contains 14 residues. Trimming cost V 4 bases and J 3 bases, with 12 bases left between them. The germline V gene encodes CDR1 LNHDA and CDR2 SQIVND (reference sequence). This sample was taken from a study of persistence of HIV-infected CD4 T cells. Study conclusions and caveats: Bulk TCR data could not be restricted to HIV-1-infected CMV-responding cells.

Lysates of CMV-infected fibroblasts at approximately 10 ug/mL stimulated these cells. CD40L/CD69 double-negative CD45RO-high memory CD4+ T cells were collected. This chain connects TRBV19 to TRBJ1-2; no definite D call. This clonotype originated in an adult man with HIV who was CMV-seropositive. The sequences come from CD4+ T cells sorted from PBMCs after roughly 18-hour stimulation, collected from a patient who received antiretroviral therapy. The CDR3 region has the DNA TGTGCCAGTAGTAAGGCCGGGAGGGACTATGGCTACACCTTC. Translating it yields CASSKAGRDYGYTF. Based on the CDR3 plus reference TRBV19 and TRBJ1-2, the full variable domain is DGGITQSPKYLFRKEGQNVTLSCEQNLNHDAMYWYRQDPGQGLRLIYYSQIVNDFQKGDIAEGYSVSREKKESFPLTVTSAQKNPTAFYLCASSKAGRDYGYTFGSGTRLTVV.